This TCR beta chain was documented in a study of shared clonotypes between healthy human individuals. The CDR3 loop spans 16 amino acids. Germline CDR1 MNHNY, CDR2 SVGAGI (reference sequence). V lost 2 bases and J lost 4, with 15 bases in between. It was roughly 200 ng DNA, approximately 30,000 T cell genomes, that sorted-subset replicate PCRs used. This table comes from immunoSEQ multiplex PCR, and its TCRdb copy is limited to in-frame clones, with some not included. Here the sample spans 760,000 or so clones, 90% to 97% being singletons. CD45RO negativity and positive selection for CCR7 defined naive CD8 cells, a population that excluded terminally differentiated effector memory CD45RA+ cells.

The sample was naive CD8+ T cells sorted from blood. This receptor was obtained from a young man in good health. The chain links TRBV6-6 to TRBJ2-1; D is possibly TRBD2 (5 bases). CDR3 amino acids: CASSYGRGKPYNEQFF. CDR3 in DNA: TGTGCCAGCAGTTACGGTCGAGGGAAGCCTTACAATGAGCAGTTCTTC.